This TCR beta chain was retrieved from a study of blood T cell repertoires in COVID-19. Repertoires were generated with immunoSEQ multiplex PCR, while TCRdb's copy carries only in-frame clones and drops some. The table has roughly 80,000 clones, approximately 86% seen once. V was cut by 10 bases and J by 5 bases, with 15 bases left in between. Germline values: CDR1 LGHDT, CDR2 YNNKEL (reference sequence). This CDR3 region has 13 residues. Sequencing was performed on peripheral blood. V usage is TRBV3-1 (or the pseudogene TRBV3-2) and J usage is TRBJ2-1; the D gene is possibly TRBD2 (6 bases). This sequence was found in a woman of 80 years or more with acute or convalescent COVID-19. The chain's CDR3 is CATVGSGHNEQFF. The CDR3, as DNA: TGTGCCACTGTGGGTAGCGGCCACAATGAGCAGTTCTTC.